These T cell receptor beta chains were read from a single sample in a study of cytomegalovirus exposure and HLA in healthy donors. Sequencing was performed with immunoSEQ multiplex PCR; in TCRdb, only in-frame clones are kept and a portion is missing. This table has about 120,000 clones, around four fifths appearing once. Sequences were obtained from PBMCs. The receptor source for this set is a man in his thirties or forties in good health and CMV-seropositive. CDR3s include the opening cysteine and the closing phenylalanine or tryptophan. Fields, in order: CDR3 length, V gene, J gene, clone size, D gene, CDR3 protein, CDR3 DNA. The D gene is left open where the match is weak. Expanded clones get a size class; other rows say once, few or many, or leave the size out.

12	TRBV2	TRBJ1-1	.	.	CASSELQQEAFF	TGTGCCAGCAGTGAACTACAACAGGAAGCTTTCTTT
16	TRBV2	TRBJ2-1	.	TRBD1	CASSYNLRTGGNEQFF	TGTGCCAGCAGTTACAATCTTAGGACAGGAGGTAATGAGCAGTTCTTC
14	TRBV6-6	TRBJ2-7	few	.	CASRSRETGHEQYF	TGTGCCAGCAGATCACGGGAGACAGGGCACGAGCAGTACTTC
13	TRBV2	TRBJ2-5	.	TRBD1	CASSGQGAETQYF	TGTGCCAGCAGCGGACAGGGGGCAGAGACCCAGTACTTC
16	TRBV18	TRBJ1-1	.	.	CASSPAGGALGTEAFF	TGTGCCAGCTCTCCAGCCGGGGGGGCGCTGGGCACTGAAGCTTTCTTT
12	TRBV25-1	TRBJ1-5	few	.	CASSRGNQPQHF	TGTGCCAGCTCCCGGGGCAATCAGCCCCAGCATTTT
16	TRBV5-4	TRBJ2-2	.	TRBD1	CASSPRTGKRTGELFF	TGTGCCAGCAGCCCGCGGACAGGGAAAAGGACCGGGGAGCTGTTTTTT
12	TRBV2	TRBJ2-5	.	TRBD1	CAIDRGRGTQYF	TGTGCCATCGACAGGGGCAGGGGGACCCAGTACTTC
18	TRBV4-2	TRBJ2-1	.	TRBD2	CASSQEKGTSGDNNEQFF	TGTGCCAGCAGCCAAGAAAAGGGGACTAGCGGGGATAACAATGAGCAGTTCTTC
10	TRBV28	TRBJ2-3	few	.	CASMAVTQYF	TGTGCCAGCATGGCGGTTACGCAGTATTTT
17	TRBV10-3	TRBJ2-6	.	.	CAISVKRLVSGANVLTF	TGTGCCATCAGTGTGAAGAGGCTGGTCTCTGGGGCCAACGTCCTGACTTTC
15	TRBV4-3	TRBJ1-2	.	.	CASSQEDGQNYGYTF	TGCGCCAGCAGCCAAGAGGACGGACAAAACTATGGCTACACCTTC
14	TRBV19	TRBJ2-2	.	.	CASSPRRQSGELFF	TGTGCCAGTAGCCCGAGAAGACAGAGCGGGGAGCTGTTTTTT
14	TRBV5-4	TRBJ1-2	.	TRBD1	CASRLGDRNYGYTF	TGTGCCAGCAGGTTGGGGGACAGAAACTATGGCTACACCTTC
14	TRBV6-5	TRBJ2-2	.	.	CASGRAANTGELFF	TGTGCCAGCGGGCGAGCCGCGAACACCGGGGAGCTGTTTTTT
13	TRBV5-1	TRBJ1-1	.	TRBD1	CASSLVGQGEAFF	TGCGCCAGCAGCTTGGTAGGACAGGGTGAAGCTTTCTTT